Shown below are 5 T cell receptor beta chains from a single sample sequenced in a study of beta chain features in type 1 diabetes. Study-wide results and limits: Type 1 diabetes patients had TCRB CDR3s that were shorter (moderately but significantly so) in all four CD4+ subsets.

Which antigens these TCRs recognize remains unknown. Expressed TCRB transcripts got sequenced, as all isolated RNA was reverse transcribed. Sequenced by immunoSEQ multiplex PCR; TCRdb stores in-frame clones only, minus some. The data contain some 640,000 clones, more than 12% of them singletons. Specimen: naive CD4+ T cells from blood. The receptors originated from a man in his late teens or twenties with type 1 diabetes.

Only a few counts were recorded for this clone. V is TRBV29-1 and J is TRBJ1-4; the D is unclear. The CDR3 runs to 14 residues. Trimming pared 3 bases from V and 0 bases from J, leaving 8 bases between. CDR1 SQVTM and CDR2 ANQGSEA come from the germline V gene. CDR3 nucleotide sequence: TGCAGCGTTGACGCAGTTCCAACTAATGAAAAACTGTTTTTT. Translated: CSVDAVPTNEKLFF. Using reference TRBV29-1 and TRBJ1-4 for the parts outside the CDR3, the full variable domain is SAVISQKPSRDICQRGTSLTIQCQVDSQVTMMFWYRQQPGQSLTLIATANQGSEATYESGFVIDKFPISRPNLTFSTLTVSNMSPEDSSIYLCSVDAVPTNEKLFFGSGTQLSVL.

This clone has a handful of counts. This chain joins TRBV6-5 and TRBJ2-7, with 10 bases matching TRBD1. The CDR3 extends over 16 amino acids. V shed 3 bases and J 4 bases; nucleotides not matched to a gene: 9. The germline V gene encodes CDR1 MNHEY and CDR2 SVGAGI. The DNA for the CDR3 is TGTGCCAGCAGTTATTTGGGACAGGGGATATCTTACGAGCAGTACTTC. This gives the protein CASSYLGQGISYEQYF.

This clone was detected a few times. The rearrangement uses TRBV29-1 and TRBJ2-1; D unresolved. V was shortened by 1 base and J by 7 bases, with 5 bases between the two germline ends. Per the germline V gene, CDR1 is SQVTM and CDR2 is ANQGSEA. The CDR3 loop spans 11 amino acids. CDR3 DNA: TGCAGCGTTGAAGGGCTGAATGAGCAGTTCTTC. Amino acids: CSVEGLNEQFF.

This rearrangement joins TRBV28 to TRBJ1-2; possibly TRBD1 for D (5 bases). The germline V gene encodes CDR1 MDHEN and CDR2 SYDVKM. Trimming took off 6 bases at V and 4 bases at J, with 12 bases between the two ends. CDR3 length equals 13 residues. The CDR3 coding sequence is TGTGCCAGCAGACCGGGACTGACCTATGGCTACACCTTC. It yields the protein CASRPGLTYGYTF.

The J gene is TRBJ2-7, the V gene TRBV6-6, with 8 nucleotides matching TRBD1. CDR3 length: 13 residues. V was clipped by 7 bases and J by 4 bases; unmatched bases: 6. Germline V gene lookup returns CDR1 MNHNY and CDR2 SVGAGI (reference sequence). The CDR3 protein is CASISGGGYEQYF. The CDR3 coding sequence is TGTGCCAGCATTTCAGGGGGCGGGTACGAGCAGTACTTC.